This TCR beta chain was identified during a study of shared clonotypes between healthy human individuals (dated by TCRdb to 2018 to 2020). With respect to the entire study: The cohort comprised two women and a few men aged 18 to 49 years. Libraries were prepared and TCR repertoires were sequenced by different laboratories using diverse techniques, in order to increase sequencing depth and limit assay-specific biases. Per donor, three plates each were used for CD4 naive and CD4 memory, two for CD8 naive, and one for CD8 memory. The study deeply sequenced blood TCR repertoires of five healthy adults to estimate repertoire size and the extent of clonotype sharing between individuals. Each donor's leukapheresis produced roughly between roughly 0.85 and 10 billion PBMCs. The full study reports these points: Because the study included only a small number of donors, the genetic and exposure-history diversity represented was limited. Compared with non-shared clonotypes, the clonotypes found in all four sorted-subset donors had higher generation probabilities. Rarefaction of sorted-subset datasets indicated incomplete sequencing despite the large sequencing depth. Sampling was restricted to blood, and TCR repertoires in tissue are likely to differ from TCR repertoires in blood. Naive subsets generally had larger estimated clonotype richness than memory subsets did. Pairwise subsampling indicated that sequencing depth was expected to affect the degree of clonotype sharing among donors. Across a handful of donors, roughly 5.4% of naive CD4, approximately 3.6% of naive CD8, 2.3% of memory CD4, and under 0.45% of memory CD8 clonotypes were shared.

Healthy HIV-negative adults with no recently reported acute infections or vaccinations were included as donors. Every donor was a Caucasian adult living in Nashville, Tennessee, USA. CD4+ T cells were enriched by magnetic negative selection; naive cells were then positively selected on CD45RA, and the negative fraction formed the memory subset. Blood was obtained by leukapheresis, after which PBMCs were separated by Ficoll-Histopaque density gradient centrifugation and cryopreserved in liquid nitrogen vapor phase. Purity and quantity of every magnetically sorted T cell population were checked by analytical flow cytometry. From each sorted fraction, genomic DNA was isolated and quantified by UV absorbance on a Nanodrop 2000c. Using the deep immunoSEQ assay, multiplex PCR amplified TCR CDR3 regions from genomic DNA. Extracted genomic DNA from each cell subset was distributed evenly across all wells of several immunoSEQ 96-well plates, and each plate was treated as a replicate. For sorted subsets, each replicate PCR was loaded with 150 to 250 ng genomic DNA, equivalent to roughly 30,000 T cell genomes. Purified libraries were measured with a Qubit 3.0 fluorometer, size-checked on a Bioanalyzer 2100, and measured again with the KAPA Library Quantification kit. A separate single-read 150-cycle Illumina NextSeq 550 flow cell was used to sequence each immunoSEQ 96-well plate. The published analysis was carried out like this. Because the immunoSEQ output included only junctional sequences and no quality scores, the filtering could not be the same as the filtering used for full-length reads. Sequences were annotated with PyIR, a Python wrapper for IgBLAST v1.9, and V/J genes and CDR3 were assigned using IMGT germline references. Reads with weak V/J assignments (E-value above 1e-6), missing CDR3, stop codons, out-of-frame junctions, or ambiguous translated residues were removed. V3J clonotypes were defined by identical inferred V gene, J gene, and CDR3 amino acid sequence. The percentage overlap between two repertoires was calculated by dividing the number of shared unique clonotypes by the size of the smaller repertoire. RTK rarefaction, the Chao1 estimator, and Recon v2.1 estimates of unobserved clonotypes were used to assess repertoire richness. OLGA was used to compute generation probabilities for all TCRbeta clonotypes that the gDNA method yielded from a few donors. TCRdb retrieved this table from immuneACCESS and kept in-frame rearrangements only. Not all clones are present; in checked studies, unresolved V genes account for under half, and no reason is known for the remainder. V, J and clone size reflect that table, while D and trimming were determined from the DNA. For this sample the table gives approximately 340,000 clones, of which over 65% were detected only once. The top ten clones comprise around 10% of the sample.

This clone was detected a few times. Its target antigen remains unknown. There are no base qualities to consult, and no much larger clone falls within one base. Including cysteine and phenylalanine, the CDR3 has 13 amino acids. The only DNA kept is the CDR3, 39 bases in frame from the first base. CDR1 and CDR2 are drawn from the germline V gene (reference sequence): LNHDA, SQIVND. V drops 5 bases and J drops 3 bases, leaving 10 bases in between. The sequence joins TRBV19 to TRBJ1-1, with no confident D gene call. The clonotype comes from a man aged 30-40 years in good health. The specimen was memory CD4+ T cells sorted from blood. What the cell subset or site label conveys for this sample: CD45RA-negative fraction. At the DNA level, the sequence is TGTGCCAGTAGTGTAAACAGCTACACTGAAGCTTTCTTT. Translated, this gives CASSVNSYTEAFF.